These 21 T cell receptor beta chains came from one sample sequenced in a study of a mutant IDH1 vaccine in newly diagnosed glioma listed by TCRdb under 2021. These receptors are not linked to any known antigen. Receptor amplification or capture employed the immunoSEQ multiplex PCR assay. What TCRdb holds here is the immuneACCESS table cut down to in-frame rearrangements. Part of the clones is not present; checked against another copy, under half of the missing clones reflect an unresolved V gene, and the others are unexplained. The sample profile shows about 42,000 clones; roughly 88% of them were found once. The ten largest clones capture 1.5% to 2% of the sample. Explained via the paper, the time point label denotes: week 5, during vaccination. Every vaccine dose consisted of 300 ug of a 20-mer mutant IDH1 peptide in Montanide, administered subcutaneously together with topical imiquimod. Material: PBMCs, obtained from a glioma patient whose treatment included an IDH1 peptide vaccine. The receptor source for this set is a man in his forties with glioma.

The chain links TRBV18 to TRBJ2-7; 7 bases are a match to TRBD1. J gave up 2 bases and V 5 bases, and 3 bases lay outside the gene matches. This CDR3 is built from 13 residues. Germline V gives CDR1 KGHSH, CDR2 LQKENI. The CDR3 bases are TGTGCCAGCTCAAGACAGGGCACCTACGAGCAGTACTTC. It encodes CASSRQGTYEQYF.

V and J are TRBV9 and TRBJ2-5; the match to TRBD1 covers 12 bases. With 7 bases clipped from V and 5 bases from J, the junction kept 9 bases outside the gene matches. Germline loops: CDR1 SGDLS, CDR2 YYNGEE. This CDR3 has 15 residues. Here the CDR3 reads CASAPGTGGRETQYF. CDR3 DNA sequence: TGTGCCAGCGCCCCCGGGACAGGGGGCCGCGAGACCCAGTACTTC.

The CDR3 loop is CASSLGRGRGYTF. In nucleotides, the CDR3 is TGCGCCAGCAGCTTGGGGAGGGGGAGAGGCTACACCTTC. The chain combines TRBV5-1 with TRBJ1-2, with D possibly matching TRBD1 (6 bases). The CDR3 contains 13 residues. Trimming took 0 bases from V and 8 from J, leaving 11 bases between them. Per germline, CDR1 SGHRS and CDR2 YFSETQ.

Written as DNA, the CDR3 is TGTGCCAGCGCATCGGGACTAGTCGATACGGATACGCAGTATTTT. Its protein is CASASGLVDTDTQYF. The J gene is TRBJ2-3, the V gene TRBV4-2; 8 bases line up with TRBD2. The CDR3 runs 15 residues. Germline V lookup: CDR1 LGHNA, CDR2 YNFKEQ. The V gene end was trimmed by 8 bases and the J gene end by 6 bases; junction bases not matched to a gene: 13.

The gene calls are TRBV19 and TRBJ1-1; the match to TRBD1 covers 7 bases. Germline CDR1 reads LNHDA; CDR2 reads SQIVND (reference sequence). V shed 4 bases and J 5 bases; nucleotides not matched to a gene: 10. CDR3 length: 15 residues. DNA for the CDR3: TGTGCCAGTAGTACCTGGCAGGGGGGGAGGACTGAAGCTTTCTTT. It is translated as CASSTWQGGRTEAFF.

This clone was seen more than once but under ten times. The chain employs TRBV5-6 and TRBJ2-1; 7 bases agree with TRBD2. The CDR3 contains 16 residues. Unmatched junction bases numbered 11, after V lost 6 bases and J lost 2 bases. Germline-derived CDR1 and CDR2 are SGHDT and YYEEEE. CDR3: CASTWGLRGAYNEQFF. CDR3 nucleotide sequence: TGTGCCAGCACCTGGGGGTTACGGGGGGCCTACAATGAGCAGTTCTTC.

The gene calls are TRBV6-6 and TRBJ1-1; possible D gene TRBD1, 5 bases. The germline V gene has CDR1 MNHNY and CDR2 SVGAGI (reference sequence). V was cut by 5 bases and J by 3 bases, with 19 bases left in between. CDR3 length: 16 residues. CDR3 in amino acids: CASSPGRQRGYTEAFF. Written as DNA, the CDR3 is TGTGCCAGCAGTCCGGGACGGCAGCGGGGCTACACTGAAGCTTTCTTT.

The gene calls are TRBV6-1 and TRBJ1-1; tentative D call: TRBD1 (5 bases). Germline CDR1 reads MNHNS; CDR2 reads SASEGT. V lost 4 bases and J lost 2, with 14 bases in between. The CDR3 contains 15 residues. The CDR3 coding sequence is TGTGCCAGCAGTGGGGGTGGGGCACCTAACACTGAAGCTTTCTTT. Translating gives CASSGGGAPNTEAFF.

The genes are TRBV27 and TRBJ1-5; no definite D call. The V end lost 3 bases, the J end lost 5 bases, and 5 bases lay between the germline ends. The CDR3 is made up of 12 amino acids. Germline V gives CDR1 MNHEY, CDR2 SMNVEV (reference sequence). CDR3 region: CASSFIDQPQHF. The CDR3 DNA reads as TGTGCCAGCAGTTTCATCGATCAGCCCCAGCATTTT.

This clone was seen a handful of times. The CDR3 DNA reads as TGTGCCATCAGTGAGGATACAGTTAATGAAAAACTGTTTTTT. Translated, it gives CAISEDTVNEKLFF. V is TRBV10-3 and J is TRBJ1-4; D not certain. The germline V gene encodes CDR1 ENHRY and CDR2 SYGVKD. V gave up 2 bases and J gave up 4 bases, with 8 bases separating them. This CDR3 comprises 14 residues.

The CDR3 DNA reads as TGCGCCACCAGACGGCAGGGGGGACAAGCAACTAATGAAAAACTGTTTTTT. This gives the protein CATRRQGGQATNEKLFF. V usage is TRBV5-1 and J usage is TRBJ1-4; 7 positions agree with TRBD1. The CDR3 totals 17 residues. V lost 9 bases to trimming and J lost 0 bases; unmatched junction nucleotides: 14. Germline values: CDR1 SGHRS, CDR2 YFSETQ.

The genes are TRBV6-5 and TRBJ2-1; D is perhaps TRBD2 (5 bases). Trimming took 2 bases from V and 14 from J, leaving 13 bases between them. CDR1 and CDR2 (germline): MNHEY, SVGAGI. The CDR3 contains 12 residues. The CDR3 sequence: CASSYRGRAEFF. The CDR3 region has the DNA TGTGCCAGCAGTTACCGAGGCCGAGCGGAGTTCTTC.

This clone was detected once. The V call is TRBV5-1, the J call TRBJ2-4, with D possibly being TRBD2 (6 bases). Germline assignment: CDR1 SGHRS and CDR2 YFSETQ. The V end lost 4 bases, the J end lost 6 bases, and 14 bases lay between the germline ends. This CDR3 contains 14 residues. CDR3 amino acids: CASSPLAEVNIQYF. In nucleotides, the CDR3 is TGCGCCAGCAGCCCGTTAGCGGAAGTAAACATTCAGTACTTC.

This chain connects TRBV5-1 to TRBJ1-2, with D perhaps matching TRBD1 (5 bases). Germline CDR1 SGHRS, CDR2 YFSETQ. Trimming removed 4 bases at V and 5 bases at J, with 15 bases between. The CDR3 contains 14 residues. CDR3 protein: CASSPGTAIYGYTF. The CDR3 region has the DNA TGCGCCAGCAGCCCCGGGACGGCGATATATGGCTACACCTTC. Drawing the rest from reference TRBV5-1 and TRBJ1-2, the complete variable domain is KAGVTQTPRYLIKTRGQQVTLSCSPISGHRSVSWYQQTPGQGLQFLFEYFSETQRNKGNFPGRFSGRQFSNSRSEMNVSTLELGDSALYLCASSPGTAIYGYTFGSGTRLTVV.

This chain links TRBV6-5 with TRBJ1-2; D is undetermined. The CDR3 runs 14 residues. Germline CDR1 MNHEY, CDR2 SVGAGI. The V and J ends lost 2 bases and 7 bases respectively, with 14 bases between them. The CDR3 sequence: CASSYDGYAGGYTF. The CDR3 nucleotides read TGTGCCAGCAGTTACGACGGCTACGCGGGTGGCTACACCTTC.

The V call is TRBV6-5, the J call TRBJ1-5; D remains unclear. Germline V gene lookup returns CDR1 MNHEY and CDR2 SVGAGI. There are 13 residues in the CDR3. Trimming removed 6 bases at V and 0 bases at J, with 6 bases between. The CDR3 DNA follows: TGTGCCAGCAGGCCGAATAGCAATCAGCCCCAGCATTTT. Protein product: CASRPNSNQPQHF.

This chain links TRBV11-2 with TRBJ2-7, with D perhaps TRBD2 (6 bases). The V gene's germline CDR1 is SGHAT and CDR2 FQNNGV. V lost 3 bases, J lost 3 bases, and 12 bases lay in between. There are 14 residues in the CDR3. For the CDR3, the DNA is TGTGCCAGCAGCTTTCTCGGGAGTCTCTACGAGCAGTACTTC. It encodes CASSFLGSLYEQYF.

The chain uses TRBV9 and TRBJ1-1; 10 positions agree with TRBD1. V was clipped by 1 base and J by 6 bases; unmatched bases: 6. The CDR3 contains 15 residues. Germline CDR1 and CDR2: SGDLS and YYNGEE. The CDR3 coding sequence is TGTGCCAGCAGCGTACGGGACAGGGGCGTATCTGAAGCTTTCTTT. Amino acid sequence: CASSVRDRGVSEAFF.

The chain is built from TRBV4-3 and TRBJ1-4; D is uncertain. Germline CDR1 and CDR2: LGHNA and YSLEER. Trimming stripped 1 base from V and 0 bases from J, with 9 bases between. There are 16 residues in the CDR3. In DNA form, the CDR3 reads TGCGCCAGCAGCCAAGGGAGACACGCAACTAATGAAAAACTGTTTTTT. Amino acid sequence: CASSQGRHATNEKLFF.

The V gene is TRBV7-8, the J gene TRBJ2-7; either TRBD1 or TRBD2 may supply D (5 bases each). Germline loops: CDR1 SGHVS, CDR2 FQNEAQ. The CDR3 has 14 residues. Trimming pared 1 base from V and 2 bases from J, leaving 9 bases between. CDR3 nucleotide sequence: TGTGCCAGCAGCTTAGGGGGACCAACCTACGAGCAGTACTTC. Translation gives CASSLGGPTYEQYF.

V gene TRBV14 combines with J gene TRBJ1-2; the D gene is possibly TRBD1 (6 bases). Per the germline V gene, CDR1 is SGHDN and CDR2 is FVKESK. The CDR3 has 15 residues. Trimming left V 1 base short and J 5 bases short, with 14 bases between. The CDR3 protein is CASSQAQGHPYGYTF. For the CDR3, the DNA is TGTGCCAGCAGCCAAGCACAGGGACATCCGTATGGCTACACCTTC.